This T cell receptor (beta chain) came from a study of breast tumors, draining lymph nodes, adjacent tissues. V was pared by 6 bases and J by 4 bases, with 20 bases between. Germline V gene sequence: CDR1 PRHDT, CDR2 FYEKMQ (reference sequence). There are 16 residues in the CDR3. Axillary draining lymph nodes of breast cancer patients supplied the node samples. Notes on the study in general: Compared with basal-like, luminal-like tumors shared significantly more repertoire with nontumor tissue. Data fit most tumor T cells coming from lymph node, expanding in tumor. Tumor T cell lymph node origin was a supported hypothesis, not proven. Compared with lymph nodes, tumors were less diverse; compared with nontumor tissue, more.

TCRdb re-derived calls from the multiplex PCR reads in MiXCR, one entry per CDR3 protein. The sample yields about 270,000 distinct CDR3 sequences, more than 30% seen once. This clonotype was recorded at least ten times. Antigen specificity is unknown. The source of this sequence is a female donor with breast cancer. Some clones in this sample may be carry-over from other donors' samples. The J gene is TRBJ2-3, the V gene TRBV13; TRBD1 or TRBD2 may be the D gene (5 bases each). Sequenced sample: axillary lymph node tissue. The CDR3 region is CASSPEDSGGADTQYF. CDR3 nucleotides: TGTGCCAGCAGTCCAGAAGACAGCGGTGGCGCAGATACGCAGTATTTT.